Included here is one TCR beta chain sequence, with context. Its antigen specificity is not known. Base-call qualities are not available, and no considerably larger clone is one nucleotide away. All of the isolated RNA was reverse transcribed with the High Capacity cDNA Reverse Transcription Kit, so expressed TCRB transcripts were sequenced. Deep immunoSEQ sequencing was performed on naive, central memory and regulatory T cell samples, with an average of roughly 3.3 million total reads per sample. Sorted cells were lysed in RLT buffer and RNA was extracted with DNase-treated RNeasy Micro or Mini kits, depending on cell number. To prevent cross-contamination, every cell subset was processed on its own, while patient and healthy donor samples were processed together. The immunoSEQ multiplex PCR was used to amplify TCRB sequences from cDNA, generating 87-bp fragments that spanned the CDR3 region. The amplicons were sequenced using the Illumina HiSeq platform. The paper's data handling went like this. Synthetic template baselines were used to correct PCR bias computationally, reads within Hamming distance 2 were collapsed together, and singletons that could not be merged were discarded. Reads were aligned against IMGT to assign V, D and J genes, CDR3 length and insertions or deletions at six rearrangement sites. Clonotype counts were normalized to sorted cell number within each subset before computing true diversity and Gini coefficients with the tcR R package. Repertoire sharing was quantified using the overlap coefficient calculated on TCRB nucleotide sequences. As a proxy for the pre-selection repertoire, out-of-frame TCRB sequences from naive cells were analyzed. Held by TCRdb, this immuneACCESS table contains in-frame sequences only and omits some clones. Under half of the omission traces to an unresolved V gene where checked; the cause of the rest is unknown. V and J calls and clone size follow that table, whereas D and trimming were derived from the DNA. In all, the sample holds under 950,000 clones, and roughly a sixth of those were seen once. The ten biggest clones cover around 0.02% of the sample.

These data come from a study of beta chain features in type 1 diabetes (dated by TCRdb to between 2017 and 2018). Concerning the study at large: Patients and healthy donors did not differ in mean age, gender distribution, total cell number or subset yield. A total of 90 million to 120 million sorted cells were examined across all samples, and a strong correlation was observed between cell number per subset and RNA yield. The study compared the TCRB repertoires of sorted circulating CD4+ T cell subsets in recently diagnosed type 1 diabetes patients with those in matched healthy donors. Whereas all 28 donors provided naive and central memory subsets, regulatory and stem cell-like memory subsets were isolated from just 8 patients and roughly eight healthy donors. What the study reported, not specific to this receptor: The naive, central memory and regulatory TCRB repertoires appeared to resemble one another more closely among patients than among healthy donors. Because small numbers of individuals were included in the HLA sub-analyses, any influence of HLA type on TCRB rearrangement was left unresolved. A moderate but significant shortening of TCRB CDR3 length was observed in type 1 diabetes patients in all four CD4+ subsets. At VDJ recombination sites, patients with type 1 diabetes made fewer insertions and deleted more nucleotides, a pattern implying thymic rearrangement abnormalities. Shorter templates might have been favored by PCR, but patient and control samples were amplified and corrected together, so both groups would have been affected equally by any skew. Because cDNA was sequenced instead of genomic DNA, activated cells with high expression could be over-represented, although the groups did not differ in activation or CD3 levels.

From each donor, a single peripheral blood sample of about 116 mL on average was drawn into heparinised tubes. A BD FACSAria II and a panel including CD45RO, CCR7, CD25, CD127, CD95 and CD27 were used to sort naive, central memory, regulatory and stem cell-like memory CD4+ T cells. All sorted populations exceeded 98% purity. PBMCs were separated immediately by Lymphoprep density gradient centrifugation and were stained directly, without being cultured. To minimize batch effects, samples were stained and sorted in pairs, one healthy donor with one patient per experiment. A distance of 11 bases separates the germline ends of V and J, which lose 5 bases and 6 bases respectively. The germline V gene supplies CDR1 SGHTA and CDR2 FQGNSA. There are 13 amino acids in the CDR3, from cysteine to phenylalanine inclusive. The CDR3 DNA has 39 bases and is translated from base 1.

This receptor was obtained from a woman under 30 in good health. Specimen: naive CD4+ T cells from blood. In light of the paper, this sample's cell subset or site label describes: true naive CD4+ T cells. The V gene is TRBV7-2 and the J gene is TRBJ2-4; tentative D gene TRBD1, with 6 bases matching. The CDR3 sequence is CASSPTGTNIQYF. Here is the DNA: TGTGCCAGCAGCCCAACAGGGACAAACATTCAGTACTTC.